This entry lists 11 T cell receptor beta chains sequenced from one sample in a study of T cell repertoires in cytomegalovirus infection. These receptors have no identified antigens. TCRdb reprocessed the reads via MiXCR and lists one record per CDR3 protein. The sample includes 570,000 or so distinct CDR3 sequences, around two fifths of them seen just once. Sequencing was performed on cultured PBMCs, taken from culture after CMV antigen stimulation. These TCRs come from a human donor in good health (CMV status not recorded). Some clones in this sample may be carry-over from other donors' samples.

The chain recombines TRBV12-5 with TRBJ1-2; D not resolved. CDR1 is LGHNT, CDR2 FRNRAP, per germline. The CDR3 sequence is 13 residues long. The ends were cut back, 1 base at V and 7 bases at J, with 10 bases in the middle. The CDR3 nucleotides read TGTGCTAGTGGTTTGGGGCAGGACTTTGGCTACACCTTC. This encodes CASGLGQDFGYTF.

This clonotype was seen more than once but under ten times. CDR3 bases: TGTGCCAGCCGTAGGGATCACGGTTGGGACCCCCTCAATGAGCAGTTCTTC. Protein product: CASRRDHGWDPLNEQFF. This chain joins TRBV27 and TRBJ2-1; D possibly matches TRBD1 or TRBD2 (5 bases each). This CDR3 is 17 amino acids long. Germline V gene lookup returns CDR1 MNHEY and CDR2 SMNVEV (reference sequence). The ends were cut back, 8 bases at V and 6 bases at J, with 26 bases in the middle.

This chain connects TRBV6-2 or TRBV6-3 to TRBJ2-2; 12 bases map to TRBD2. The CDR3 length is 17 residues. Germline CDR1 reads MNHEY; CDR2 reads SVGEGT. The V and J ends lost 7 bases and 4 bases, in that order; junction bases with no gene match: 10. CDR3 bases: TGTGCCAGCAATTGGCTAGCGGGAGGGCCCAGCACCGGGGAGCTGTTTTTT. Its translation is CASNWLAGGPSTGELFF.

The chain combines TRBV2 with TRBJ2-3; TRBD1 is a possible D gene (6 bases). The V end lost 6 bases, the J end lost 2 bases, and 9 bases lay between the germline ends. Germline V gene sequence: CDR1 SNHLY, CDR2 FYNNEI. The CDR3 contains 13 residues. The DNA for the CDR3 is TGTGCCAGCAGGGACAGCAACACAGATACGCAGTATTTT. Its translation is CASRDSNTDTQYF.

This clonotype appeared many times. The V gene is TRBV7-8, the J gene TRBJ1-2; D may be TRBD1 (5 bases). There are 19 residues in the CDR3. V gave up 2 bases and J gave up 4 bases, with 26 bases separating them. Germline assignment: CDR1 SGHVS and CDR2 FQNEAQ. This CDR3 reads CASSLTRGQYGQGGYGYTF. The CDR3 DNA follows: TGTGCCAGCAGCTTAACTCGGGGCCAATACGGGCAGGGCGGCTATGGCTACACCTTC.

This clonotype was detected a few times. This chain joins TRBV4-1 and TRBJ2-4; D is undetermined. This CDR3 is built from 15 residues. V shed 0 bases and J shed 8 bases, with 14 bases lying between them. Germline V gene sequence: CDR1 MGHRA, CDR2 YSYEKL. The CDR3 DNA follows: TGCGCCAGCAGCCAAGAGGTGGGCACCCGGGACATTCAGTACTTC. Translating gives CASSQEVGTRDIQYF.

This clonotype came up many times. The chain joins TRBV7-2 to TRBJ2-5; 13 nucleotides line up with TRBD2. There are 15 residues in the CDR3. Germline-derived CDR1 and CDR2 are SGHTA and FQGNSA. V was pared by 4 bases and J by 4 bases, with 3 bases of the junction left unmatched. CDR3 in amino acids: CASSYGLAGVETQYF. Here the CDR3 DNA reads TGTGCCAGCAGCTATGGACTAGCGGGAGTAGAGACCCAGTACTTC.

V gene TRBV20-1 combines with J gene TRBJ2-6, with D perhaps TRBD2 (5 bases). Germline V gene lookup returns CDR1 DFQATT and CDR2 SNEGSKA (reference sequence). This CDR3 is built from 16 residues. Here the CDR3 reads CSALGGYITGANVLTF. The CDR3 region has the DNA TGCAGCGCCCTAGGAGGTTATATAACTGGGGCCAACGTCCTGACTTTC.

This clonotype was counted at least ten times. The chain couples TRBV7-8 to TRBJ1-1; D is uncertain. CDR1 and CDR2 (germline): SGHVS, FQNEAQ. V shed 5 bases and J shed 2 bases, with 12 bases lying between them. The CDR3 runs to 14 residues. CDR3 sequence (DNA): TGTGCCAGCAGCACGAAACGGAGTAACACTGAAGCTTTCTTT. It codes for CASSTKRSNTEAFF.

This clonotype has just a few counts. The chain links TRBV11-2 to TRBJ2-5; no clear D gene. The germline CDR1 and CDR2 sequences are SGHAT and FQNNGV. This CDR3 contains 16 residues. Trimming took off 5 bases at V and 2 bases at J, with 18 bases between the two ends. As DNA, the CDR3 is TGTGCCAGCAGCCCCCACCCCCCCCCGGCACAAGAGACCCAGTACTTC. Protein sequence: CASSPHPPPAQETQYF.

This chain joins TRBV23-1 and TRBJ1-5; 7 nucleotides agree with TRBD1. TRBV23-1 is filed as an ORF, its function uncertain. V was clipped by 2 bases and J by 0 bases; unmatched bases: 4. The CDR3 spans 16 residues. CDR3 DNA sequence: TGCGCCAGCAGTCAACGAGGGGGCCATAGCAATCAGCCCCAGCATTTT. The encoded protein is CASSQRGGHSNQPQHF.